What follows are 22 T cell receptor beta chains derived from one specimen sequenced in a study of technical replicates of blood from a few donors. The table came from immunoSEQ multiplex PCR; TCRdb's copy has only in-frame clones and leaves some out. The data hold tens of thousands of clones, with roughly nine tenths observed a single time. Sequences were obtained from PBMCs. The receptors were sampled from a human donor in good health. Some clones in this sample may be carry-over from other donors' samples.

The genes are TRBV5-4 and TRBJ1-2, with D possibly TRBD1 on 6 matching bases. Trimming left V 0 bases short and J 7 bases short, with 13 bases between. Germline values: CDR1 SGHNT, CDR2 YYREEE (reference sequence). The CDR3 is 14 residues long. CDR3 region: CASSLAGGPGGYTF. The CDR3 bases are TGTGCCAGCAGCTTGGCCGGGGGGCCCGGTGGCTACACCTTC.

V usage is TRBV11-2 and J usage is TRBJ2-1; 9 bases match TRBD2. CDR1 is SGHAT, CDR2 FQNNGV, per germline. V was pared by 5 bases and J by 8 bases, with 10 bases of the junction left unmatched. The CDR3 has 15 amino acids. CDR3 nucleotides: TGTGCCAGCAGCCCGACTAGCGGCAGTTTCTATGAGCAGTTCTTC. Encoded protein: CASSPTSGSFYEQFF.

The chain carries TRBV6-5 and TRBJ1-6; weak D call: TRBD1 (5 bases). The CDR3 extends over 15 amino acids. Germline V gives CDR1 MNHEY, CDR2 SVGAGI. V was pared by 6 bases and J by 6 bases, with 15 bases between. CDR3: CASRAQVSGNSPLHF. The DNA for the CDR3 is TGTGCCAGCAGGGCACAGGTCTCCGGTAATTCACCCCTCCACTTT.

The rearrangement uses TRBV12-5 and TRBJ2-7; possible D gene TRBD2, 6 bases. V lost 7 bases and J lost 6, with 16 bases in between. This CDR3 region has 13 residues. The germline V gene encodes CDR1 LGHNT and CDR2 FRNRAP. The CDR3 DNA follows: TGTGCTAGTGCAAAAGGAGGGCCGGTCGAGCAGTACTTC. It specifies CASAKGGPVEQYF. Full variable domain (rest looked up from reference TRBV12-5 and TRBJ2-7): DARVTQTPRHKVTEMGQEVTMRCQPILGHNTVFWYRQTMMQGLELLAYFRNRAPLDDSGMPKDRFSAEMPDATLATLKIQPSEPRDSAVYFCASAKGGPVEQYFGPGTRLTVT.

This clone has only one observation. The chain employs TRBV5-6 and TRBJ1-4; 8 nucleotides match TRBD1. The CDR3 has 17 amino acids. The V gene end was trimmed by 4 bases and the J gene end by 0 bases; junction bases not matched to a gene: 8. Germline V gene lookup returns CDR1 SGHDT and CDR2 YYEEEE. The CDR3 region is CASSRDRGLATNEKLFF. CDR3 bases: TGTGCCAGCAGCCGCGACAGGGGCTTAGCAACTAATGAAAAACTGTTTTTT.

The rearrangement links TRBV7-2 to TRBJ2-7; maybe TRBD1 (5 bases). The V and J ends lost 1 base and 2 bases respectively, with 21 bases between them. The CDR3 runs 18 residues. Germline V gene sequence: CDR1 SGHTA, CDR2 FQGNSA. CDR3 loop: CASSLVMTAPVKPYEQYF. CDR3 coding DNA: TGTGCCAGCAGCTTAGTAATGACAGCGCCCGTTAAACCCTACGAGCAGTACTTC.

The chain links TRBV5-1 to TRBJ1-1, with TRBD1 identical over 7 bases. The V segment lost 4 bases and the J segment 3 bases; nucleotides outside the gene matches: 6. The CDR3 contains 14 residues. Germline V CDR1 and CDR2: SGHRS, YFSETQ. CDR3 bases: TGCGCCAGCAGCGCCGCAGGGGGTTACACTGAAGCTTTCTTT. Residues: CASSAAGGYTEAFF.

This sequence joins TRBV11-2 and TRBJ2-7, with 9 bases identical to TRBD2. CDR1 SGHAT and CDR2 FQNNGV come from the germline V gene. V gave up 4 bases and J gave up 6 bases; unmatched junction bases: 7. This CDR3 contains 14 residues. The DNA for the CDR3 is TGTGCCAGCAGCTCCTTAGCGGGAGCTCTCGAGCAGTACTTC. Translating it yields CASSSLAGALEQYF.

This chain links TRBV7-9 with TRBJ2-7; 9 bases agree with TRBD2. Germline CDR1 is SEHNR and CDR2 is FQNEAQ (reference sequence). The J segment lost 2 bases and the V segment lost 5 bases, leaving 4 bases of the junction unmatched. The CDR3 length is 14 residues. CDR3 in DNA: TGTGCCAGCAGCCCGACTAGCGGCCCCTACGAGCAGTACTTC. Protein product: CASSPTSGPYEQYF.

The chain has TRBV7-2 and TRBJ2-2; TRBD2 matches at 10 bases. V lost 6 bases, J lost 4 bases, and 5 bases stayed unmatched. CDR3 size: 15 residues. Germline CDR1 is SGHTA and CDR2 is FQGNSA. The CDR3 DNA follows: TGTGCCAGCAGACGAATAGCGGGGGGCACCGGGGAGCTGTTTTTT. This encodes CASRRIAGGTGELFF.

This chain links TRBV30 with TRBJ2-7; no definite D call. Trimming left V 5 bases short and J 0 bases short, with 5 bases between. From germline, CDR1 is GTSNPN and CDR2 SVGIG (reference sequence). This CDR3 contains 11 residues. CDR3 amino acids: CAWADSYEQYF. The DNA of the CDR3 is TGTGCCTGGGCAGACTCCTACGAGCAGTACTTC.

V gene TRBV4-3 combines with J gene TRBJ2-5; 9 positions match TRBD1. Trimming took 2 bases from V and 5 from J; bases not matched to a gene: 6. This CDR3 spans 15 amino acids. The germline gives CDR1 LGHNA, CDR2 YSLEER. In DNA, the CDR3 is TGCGCCAGCAGCCAAACCGGGACAGGGCGGGAGACCCAGTACTTC. Its protein product is CASSQTGTGRETQYF.

This clone is judged medium-sized. Additional DNA sequences in this sample encode the identical CDR3. The chain links TRBV5-1 to TRBJ2-1; D might be TRBD2 (5 bases). Germline V gene data show CDR1 as SGHRS and CDR2 as YFSETQ. The CDR3 loop spans 14 amino acids. The V end lost 0 bases, the J end lost 3 bases, and 7 bases lay between the germline ends. CDR3 amino acids: CASSLGGGYNEQFF. CDR3 sequence (DNA): TGCGCCAGCAGCTTGGGTGGAGGCTACAATGAGCAGTTCTTC.

This rearrangement joins TRBV11-2 to TRBJ2-7; 9 bases fit TRBD2. The CDR3 extends over 15 amino acids. Losses at the gene ends were 5 bases for V and 5 bases for J; bases not matched to a gene: 10. Germline V gene lookup returns CDR1 SGHAT and CDR2 FQNNGV. The CDR3 DNA follows: TGTGCCAGCAGCCGATACGGGACTAGCATAAACGAGCAGTACTTC. It translates to CASSRYGTSINEQYF.

V and J are TRBV6-1 and TRBJ2-1; D unresolved. The germline V and J ends were trimmed by 3 bases and 2 bases, with 5 bases remaining between them. CDR3 length: 13 residues. Per the germline V gene, CDR1 is MNHNS and CDR2 is SASEGT. CDR3 bases: TGTGCCAGCAGTGATCGTGCCTACAATGAGCAGTTCTTC. It yields the protein CASSDRAYNEQFF.

This rearrangement joins TRBV4-3 to TRBJ2-1; 9 bases map to TRBD2. The CDR3 runs 16 residues. Germline CDR1 reads LGHNA; CDR2 reads YSLEER. With V trimmed by 0 bases and J by 9 bases, 9 bases remained unmatched. CDR3 bases: TGCGCCAGCAGCCAAGATTGGGGTAGCGGGAGTATTGAGCAGTTCTTC. This encodes CASSQDWGSGSIEQFF.

This chain connects TRBV7-6 to TRBJ2-1, with D perhaps TRBD2 (6 bases). With 2 bases removed from V and 7 bases from J, the gap between germline ends came to 12 bases. CDR3 length equals 14 residues. CDR1 is SGHVS and CDR2 is FNYEAQ in the germline V gene. For the CDR3, the DNA is TGTGCCAGCAGCTTATACGCGACTAGTAATGAGCAGTTCTTC. Translating gives CASSLYATSNEQFF.

The rearrangement uses TRBV29-1 and TRBJ2-7, with TRBD2 matching 8 bases. V dropped 4 bases and J dropped 3; count of bases not matched to a gene: 14. CDR1 and CDR2 from the germline V gene are SQVTM and ANQGSEA. This CDR3 contains 16 residues. The CDR3 region has the DNA TGCAGCGTTGTCGCTAGCGGGCCCCCGGACGGCTACGAGCAGTACTTC. Protein sequence: CSVVASGPPDGYEQYF.

This chain links TRBV6-1 with TRBJ1-5, with a weak D call TRBD1 (6 bases). CDR1 and CDR2 (germline): MNHNS, SASEGT. The CDR3 has 13 amino acids. V was trimmed by 7 bases and J by 3 bases, leaving 10 bases between them. For the CDR3, the DNA is TGTGCCAGCACCCGGGACACCAATCAGCCCCAGCATTTT. Translating it yields CASTRDTNQPQHF.

This clone was detected only once. The rearrangement joins TRBV7-2 to TRBJ2-1; TRBD2 matches at 10 bases. There are 16 residues in the CDR3. The V gene end was trimmed by 5 bases and the J gene end by 9 bases; junction bases not matched to a gene: 13. Germline V gene lookup returns CDR1 SGHTA and CDR2 FQGNSA. CDR3 nucleotide sequence: TGTGCCAGCAGCATAAAGGGACTAGCGAGGCGGGGTGAGCAGTTCTTC. As protein: CASSIKGLARRGEQFF.

V is TRBV30 and J is TRBJ2-6, with a weak D call TRBD2 (6 bases). Trimming shortened V by 0 bases and J by 1 base, and 19 bases separated the two germline ends. Germline CDR1 is GTSNPN and CDR2 is SVGIG (reference sequence). The CDR3 length is 19 residues. The CDR3 nucleotides read TGTGCCTGGAGTGTATTTTTCCCGGGGGTGCGGTCTGGGGCCAACGTCCTGACTTTC. Translation: CAWSVFFPGVRSGANVLTF.

This chain joins TRBV5-1 and TRBJ2-1; 7 nucleotides align to TRBD1. The V segment lost 0 bases and the J segment 8 bases; nucleotides outside the gene matches: 8. Germline CDR1 and CDR2: SGHRS and YFSETQ. This CDR3 contains 15 residues. The CDR3 loop is CASSLAPGGYDEQFF. Written as DNA, the CDR3 is TGCGCCAGCAGCTTGGCCCCAGGGGGTTACGATGAGCAGTTCTTC.